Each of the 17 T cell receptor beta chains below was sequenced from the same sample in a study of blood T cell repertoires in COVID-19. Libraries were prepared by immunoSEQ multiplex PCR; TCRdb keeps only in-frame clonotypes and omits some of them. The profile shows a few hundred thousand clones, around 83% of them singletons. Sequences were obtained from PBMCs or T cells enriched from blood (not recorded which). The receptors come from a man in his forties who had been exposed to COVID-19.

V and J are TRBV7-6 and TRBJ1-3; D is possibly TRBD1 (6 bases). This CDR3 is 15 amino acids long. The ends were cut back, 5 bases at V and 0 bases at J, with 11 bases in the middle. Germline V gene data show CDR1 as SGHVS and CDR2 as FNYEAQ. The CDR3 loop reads CASSPGQSSGNTIYF. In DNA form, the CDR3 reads TGTGCCAGCAGCCCCGGACAGTCCTCTGGAAACACCATATATTTT. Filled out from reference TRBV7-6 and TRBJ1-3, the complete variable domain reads GAGVSQSPRYKVTKRGQDVALRCDPISGHVSLYWYRQALGQGPEFLTYFNYEAQQDKSGLPNDRFSAERPEGSISTLTIQRTEQRDSAMYRCASSPGQSSGNTIYFGEGSWLTVV.

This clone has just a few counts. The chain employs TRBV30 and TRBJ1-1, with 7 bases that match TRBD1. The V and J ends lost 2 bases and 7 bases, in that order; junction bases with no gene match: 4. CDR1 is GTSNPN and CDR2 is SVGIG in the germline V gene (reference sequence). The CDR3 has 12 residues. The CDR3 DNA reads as TGTGCCTGGAGTATTGGGACAGTTGAAGCTTTCTTT. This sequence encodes CAWSIGTVEAFF.

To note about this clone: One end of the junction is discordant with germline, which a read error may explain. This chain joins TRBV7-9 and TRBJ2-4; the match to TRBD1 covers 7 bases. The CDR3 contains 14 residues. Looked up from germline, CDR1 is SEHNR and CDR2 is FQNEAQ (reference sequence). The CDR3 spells CASSSTRQGVSPVF. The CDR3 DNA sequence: TGTGCCAGCAGCTCCACGCGACAGGGAGTATCCCCCGTATTC.

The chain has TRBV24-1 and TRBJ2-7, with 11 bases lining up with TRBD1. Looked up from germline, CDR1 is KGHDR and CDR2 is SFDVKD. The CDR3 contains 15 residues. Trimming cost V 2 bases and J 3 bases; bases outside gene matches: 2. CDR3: CATSDSGTGGYEQYF. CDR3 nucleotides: TGTGCCACCAGTGATTCCGGGACAGGGGGCTACGAGCAGTACTTC.

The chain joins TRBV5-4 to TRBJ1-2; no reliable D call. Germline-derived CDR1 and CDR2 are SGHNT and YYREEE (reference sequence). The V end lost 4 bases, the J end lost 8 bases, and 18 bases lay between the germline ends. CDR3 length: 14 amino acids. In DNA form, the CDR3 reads TGTGCCAGCAGCCGGGGAGGGTTCCGTGAAGGCTACACCTTC. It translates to CASSRGGFREGYTF.

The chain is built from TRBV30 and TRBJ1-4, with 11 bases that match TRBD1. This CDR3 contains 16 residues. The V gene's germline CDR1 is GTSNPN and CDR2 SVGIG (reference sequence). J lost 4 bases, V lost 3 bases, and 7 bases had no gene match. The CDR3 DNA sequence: TGTGCCTGGAGGCTAGGACAGGGGGCGGTTAATGAAAAACTGTTTTTT. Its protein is CAWRLGQGAVNEKLFF.

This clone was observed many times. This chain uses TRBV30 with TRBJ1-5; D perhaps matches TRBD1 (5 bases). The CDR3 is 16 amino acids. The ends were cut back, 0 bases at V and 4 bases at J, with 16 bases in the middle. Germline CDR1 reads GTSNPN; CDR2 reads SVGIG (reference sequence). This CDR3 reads CAWSVLSRGWNQPQHF. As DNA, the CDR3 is TGTGCCTGGAGTGTCTTGAGTAGGGGTTGGAATCAGCCCCAGCATTTT.

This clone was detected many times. This chain's CDR3 is CASSAVPGLAYNEQFF. The CDR3 DNA follows: TGTGCCAGCAGCGCCGTTCCGGGACTAGCCTACAATGAGCAGTTCTTC. V and J are TRBV7-3 and TRBJ2-1; 8 bases agree with TRBD2. V shed 5 bases and J 2 bases; nucleotides not matched to a gene: 8. The CDR3 is made up of 16 amino acids. Germline CDR1 is SGHTA and CDR2 is FQGTGA.

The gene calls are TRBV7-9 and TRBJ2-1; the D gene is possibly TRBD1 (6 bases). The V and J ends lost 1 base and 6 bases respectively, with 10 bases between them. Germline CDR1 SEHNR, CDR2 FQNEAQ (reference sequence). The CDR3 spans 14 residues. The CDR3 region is CASSLERGINEQFF. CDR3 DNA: TGTGCCAGCAGCTTAGAGAGGGGGATCAATGAGCAGTTCTTC.

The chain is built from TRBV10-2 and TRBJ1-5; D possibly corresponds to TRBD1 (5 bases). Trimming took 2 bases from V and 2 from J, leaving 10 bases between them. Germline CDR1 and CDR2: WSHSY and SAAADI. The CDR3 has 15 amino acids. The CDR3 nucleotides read TGCGCCAGCAGTGAGCAGGGCGTTCGCAATCAGCCCCAGCATTTT. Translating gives CASSEQGVRNQPQHF.

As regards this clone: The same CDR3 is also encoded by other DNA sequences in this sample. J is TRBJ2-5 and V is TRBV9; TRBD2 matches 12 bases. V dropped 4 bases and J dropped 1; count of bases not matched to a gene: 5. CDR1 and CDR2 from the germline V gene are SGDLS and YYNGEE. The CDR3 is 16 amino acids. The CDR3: CASSPRLAGVQETQYF. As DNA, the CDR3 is TGTGCCAGCAGCCCGAGACTAGCGGGGGTCCAAGAGACCCAGTACTTC. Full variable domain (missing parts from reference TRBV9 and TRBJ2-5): DSGVTQTPKHLITATGQRVTLRCSPRSGDLSVYWYQQSLDQGLQFLIQYYNGEERAKGNILERFSAQQFPDLHSELNLSSLELGDSALYFCASSPRLAGVQETQYFGPGTRLLVL.

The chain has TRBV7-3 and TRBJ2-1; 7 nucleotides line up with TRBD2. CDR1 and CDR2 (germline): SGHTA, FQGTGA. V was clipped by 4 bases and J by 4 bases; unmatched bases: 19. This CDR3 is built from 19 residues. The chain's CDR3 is CASSSDGSGYLGGYNEQFF. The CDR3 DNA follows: TGTGCCAGCAGCTCTGATGGTAGCGGGTACCTGGGCGGATACAATGAGCAGTTCTTC.

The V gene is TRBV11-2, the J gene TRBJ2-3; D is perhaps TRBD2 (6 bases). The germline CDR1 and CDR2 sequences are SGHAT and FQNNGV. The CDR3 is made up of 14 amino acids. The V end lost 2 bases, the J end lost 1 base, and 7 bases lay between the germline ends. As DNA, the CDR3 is TGTGCCAGCAGCTTACAGCGGGGCACAGATACGCAGTATTTT. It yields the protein CASSLQRGTDTQYF.

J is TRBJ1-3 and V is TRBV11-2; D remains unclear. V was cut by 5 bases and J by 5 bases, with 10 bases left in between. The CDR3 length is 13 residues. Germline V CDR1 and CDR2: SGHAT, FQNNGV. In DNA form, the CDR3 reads TGTGCCAGCAGCGCCGCAGTACGAAACACCATATATTTT. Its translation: CASSAAVRNTIYF.

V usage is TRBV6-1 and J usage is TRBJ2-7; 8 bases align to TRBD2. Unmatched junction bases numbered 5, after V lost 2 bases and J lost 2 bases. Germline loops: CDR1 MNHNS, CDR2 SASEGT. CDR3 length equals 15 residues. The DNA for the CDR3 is TGTGCCAGCAGTGAAACCGGGACTAGGACCTACGAGCAGTACTTC. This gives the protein CASSETGTRTYEQYF.

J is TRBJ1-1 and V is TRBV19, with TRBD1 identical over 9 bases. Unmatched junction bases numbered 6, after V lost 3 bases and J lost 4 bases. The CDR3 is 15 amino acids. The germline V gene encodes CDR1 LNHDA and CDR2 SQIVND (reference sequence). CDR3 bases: TGTGCCAGTAGTATGTCGACAGGGGGGGGCACTGAAGCTTTCTTT. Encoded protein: CASSMSTGGGTEAFF.

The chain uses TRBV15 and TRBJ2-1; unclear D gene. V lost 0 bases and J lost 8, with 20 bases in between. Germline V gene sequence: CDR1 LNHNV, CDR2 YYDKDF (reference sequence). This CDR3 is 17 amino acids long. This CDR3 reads CATSRDPTITKRDEQFF. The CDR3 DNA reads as TGTGCCACCAGCAGAGATCCTACTATAACCAAGCGCGATGAGCAGTTCTTC.